The 9 T cell receptor beta chains given below trace back to one sample, sequenced in a study of T cells in Graves' hyperthyroidism and ophthalmopathy. There were TCR beta CDR3 regions amplified from RNA transcripts. First-round RT-PCR of the TCR CDR3 relied on the HTBI primer set. A single record per CDR3 protein comes from TCRdb applying MiXCR to the multiplex PCR reads. Of over 450,000 distinct CDR3 sequences listed, approximately 17% are singletons. Sequenced: blood. These receptors were taken from a young woman with Graves' ophthalmopathy.

This clonotype was counted only a few times. V and J are TRBV5-1 and TRBJ2-5; D is possibly TRBD1 (5 bases). The CDR3 is 14 residues long. Trimming left V 3 bases short and J 5 bases short, with 14 bases between. CDR1 is SGHRS and CDR2 is YFSETQ in the germline V gene. CDR3 residues: CASSSMGPGETQYF. In DNA form, the CDR3 reads TGCGCCAGCAGCTCAATGGGTCCAGGGGAGACCCAGTACTTC.

Ten or more counts support this clonotype. The gene calls are TRBV2 and TRBJ2-5; D possibly corresponds to TRBD1 (5 bases). V gave up 4 bases and J gave up 4 bases, with 19 bases separating them. Germline V gene data show CDR1 as SNHLY and CDR2 as FYNNEI. The CDR3 runs to 16 residues. The CDR3 DNA reads as TGTGCCAGCAGTGGGGCGCAGGGTAGCTTGGGAGAGACCCAGTACTTC. Protein: CASSGAQGSLGETQYF.

In this sample, this clonotype turned up many times. The V call is TRBV12-3 or TRBV12-4, the J call TRBJ1-1; 8 bases map to TRBD1. This CDR3 has 15 residues. Unmatched junction bases numbered 4, after V lost 4 bases and J lost 0 bases. CDR3 region: CASSSGDRLNTEAFF. In DNA form, the CDR3 reads TGTGCCAGCAGTTCCGGGGACAGGTTGAACACTGAAGCTTTCTTT.

The chain uses TRBV29-1 and TRBJ1-1, with TRBD1 as a possible D gene (5 bases). The CDR3 runs to 13 residues. Germline V CDR1 and CDR2: SQVTM, ANQGSEA. The V end was cut by 7 bases, the J end by 3 bases, with 15 bases between. CDR3: CSGLGGKDTEAFF. For the CDR3, the DNA is TGCAGCGGCCTGGGGGGTAAGGACACTGAAGCTTTCTTT.

This clonotype was seen ten or more times. The V call is TRBV6-1, the J call TRBJ1-1; D might be TRBD1 (5 bases). Between the trimmed V and J ends, which lost 7 bases and 2 bases, there was a span of 11 bases. Germline CDR1 is MNHNS and CDR2 is SASEGT. The CDR3 has 13 amino acids. The CDR3 nucleotides are TGTGCCAGCAAAAACAGGTTTAACACTGAAGCTTTCTTT. Translating it yields CASKNRFNTEAFF.

This chain links TRBV7-6 with TRBJ2-7; the D gene could be TRBD1 or TRBD2 (5 bases each). CDR3 size: 13 residues. CDR1 and CDR2 from the germline V gene are SGHVS and FNYEAQ. Trimming stripped 4 bases from V and 7 bases from J, with 14 bases between. CDR3 sequence (DNA): TGTGCCAGCAGCTCCACCGGGGCTACAGAGCAGTACTTC. Translated: CASSSTGATEQYF.

There are a few counts of this clonotype. V is TRBV18 and J is TRBJ2-6; D remains ambiguous. The V gene lost 0 bases and the J gene lost 0 bases, with 6 bases spanning the gap. The germline V gene encodes CDR1 KGHSH and CDR2 LQKENI. The CDR3 has 16 amino acids. The CDR3 loop is CASSPPGISGANVLTF. The CDR3 nucleotides are TGTGCCAGCTCACCACCTGGAATCTCTGGGGCCAACGTCCTGACTTTC.

The chain is built from TRBV12-3 or TRBV12-4 and TRBJ1-2; 7 bases fit TRBD1. Unmatched junction bases numbered 6, after V lost 5 bases and J lost 6 bases. This CDR3 has 13 residues. This CDR3 is CASSNDRAHGYTF. CDR3 DNA sequence: TGTGCCAGCAGTAATGACAGGGCCCATGGCTACACCTTC.

V and J are TRBV30 and TRBJ1-1; TRBD1 might be the D (6 bases). The germline V gene encodes CDR1 GTSNPN and CDR2 SVGIG (reference sequence). CDR3 size: 13 residues. The ends were cut back, 2 bases at V and 4 bases at J, with 11 bases in the middle. CDR3 coding DNA: TGTGCCTGGAGTCGCAGGGGTGGCACTGAAGCTTTCTTT. As protein: CAWSRRGGTEAFF.